What follows are 14 T cell receptor beta chains derived from one specimen sequenced in a study of post-analysis software for immune sequencing data. Study-level findings and limits: Five TRBV segments were significantly more frequent in patients than in controls. TRBV5-6, TRBV5-1 and TRBV20-1 were among these segments.

No cognate antigen is known for these TCRs. cDNA libraries for TCR beta contained unique molecular identifiers. Using its own MiXCR run on the PCR reads, TCRdb lists one record per CDR3 protein. Of 650,000 to 850,000 distinct CDR3 sequences listed, about 50% were seen once; the top ten hold 4.6%. Sequencing was done on a sample of blood. The origin of the receptors is a girl between 10 and 17 years old with multiple sclerosis.

The J gene is TRBJ2-3, the V gene TRBV5-1; D possibly matches TRBD1 or TRBD2 (5 bases each). Germline V lookup: CDR1 SGHRS, CDR2 YFSETQ. V was shortened by 6 bases and J by 0 bases, with 14 bases between the two germline ends. The CDR3 sequence is 15 residues long. The CDR3 DNA is TGCGCCAGCAAAACCACGGGGCTTAGCACAGATACGCAGTATTTT. This sequence encodes CASKTTGLSTDTQYF. The entire variable domain, with the rest obtained from reference TRBV5-1 and TRBJ2-3, is as follows: KAGVTQTPRYLIKTRGQQVTLSCSPISGHRSVSWYQQTPGQGLQFLFEYFSETQRNKGNFPGRFSGRQFSNSRSEMNVSTLELGDSALYLCASKTTGLSTDTQYFGPGTRLTVL.

V and J are TRBV5-1 and TRBJ2-1, with 9 bases identical to TRBD1. CDR1 SGHRS and CDR2 YFSETQ come from the germline V gene. The CDR3 length is 15 residues. V lost 5 bases to trimming and J lost 8 bases; unmatched junction nucleotides: 11. The CDR3 DNA follows: TGCGCCAGCAGGCTCGACAGGGGGGGTCTCGATGAGCAGTTCTTC. Amino acid sequence: CASRLDRGGLDEQFF.

CDR3 sequence: CASSQDSAAGQQETQYF. CDR3 nucleotide sequence: TGCGCCAGCAGCCAAGATTCGGCAGCGGGTCAACAAGAGACCCAGTACTTC. J is TRBJ2-5 and V is TRBV4-1; perhaps TRBD2 as D (6 bases). The CDR3 spans 17 residues. Germline V gene lookup returns CDR1 MGHRA and CDR2 YSYEKL. The V end lost 0 bases, the J end lost 2 bases, and 16 bases lay between the germline ends.

This clonotype was counted a few times. The chain couples TRBV20-1 to TRBJ2-7, with 8 bases lining up with TRBD2. The V gene's germline CDR1 is DFQATT and CDR2 SNEGSKA (reference sequence). The CDR3 has 15 amino acids. The CDR3 nucleotides read TGCGCCTGTCGCGGTCGGGGCGGGAGGATCGCGGGGCAGTACTTC. Translated, it gives CACRGRGGRIAGQYF.

The J gene is TRBJ1-6, the V gene TRBV20-1, with D possibly TRBD1 on 5 matching bases. V was trimmed by 1 base and J by 10 bases, leaving 20 bases between them. The CDR3 covers 16 residues. Per germline, CDR1 DFQATT and CDR2 SNEGSKA (reference sequence). The CDR3 sequence: CSARVTPKGTLSPLHF. As DNA, the CDR3 is TGCAGTGCTAGAGTTACCCCTAAGGGGACTCTATCACCCCTCCACTTT.

This clonotype occurred a few times. The J gene is TRBJ2-7, the V gene TRBV20-1; D is possibly TRBD1 (6 bases). The CDR3 is made up of 12 amino acids. The germline V gene encodes CDR1 DFQATT and CDR2 SNEGSKA (reference sequence). V lost 4 bases and J 4 bases, leaving 11 bases between the germline ends. For the CDR3, the DNA is TGCAGTGCTAAAACGAGGGGGTACGAGCAGTACTTC. This encodes CSAKTRGYEQYF.

The V call is TRBV12-3 or TRBV12-4, the J call TRBJ2-1; TRBD1 agrees at 8 bases. The V and J ends lost 5 bases and 0 bases, in that order; junction bases with no gene match: 9. The CDR3 has 17 residues. The CDR3, as DNA: TGTGCCAGCAGTACCTCGACAGGGGCGAGCTCCTACAATGAGCAGTTCTTC. Residues: CASSTSTGASSYNEQFF.

In its sample, this clonotype was seen once. The rearrangement uses TRBV11-2 and TRBJ2-5; the D gene is possibly TRBD1 (6 bases). This CDR3 has 15 residues. V was pared by 2 bases and J by 4 bases, with 14 bases between. Germline loops: CDR1 SGHAT, CDR2 FQNNGV. The CDR3 reads CASSLRTGKVETQYF. As DNA, the CDR3 is TGTGCCAGCAGCTTACGAACAGGGAAGGTAGAGACCCAGTACTTC.

A few counts support this clonotype. The chain couples TRBV12-3 or TRBV12-4 to TRBJ2-1, with TRBD2 matching 12 bases. This CDR3 spans 15 amino acids. V was clipped by 5 bases and J by 9 bases; unmatched bases: 8. The CDR3 loop reads CASSRLAGGRSEQFF. The DNA for the CDR3 is TGTGCCAGCAGTCGGCTAGCGGGGGGGCGGTCTGAGCAGTTCTTC.

In this sample, this clonotype turned up a few times. The rearrangement links TRBV12-5 to TRBJ2-7; D remains unclear. The ends were cut back, 5 bases at V and 4 bases at J, with 21 bases in the middle. CDR1 LGHNT and CDR2 FRNRAP come from the germline V gene. The CDR3 sequence is 16 residues long. The CDR3 is CASGGMRYMDVYEQYF. In DNA, the CDR3 is TGTGCTAGTGGTGGCATGCGGTACATGGACGTATACGAGCAGTACTTC.

As regards this clonotype: One end of the junction varies from germline; a read error may be responsible. The rearrangement links TRBV6-1 to TRBJ1-1; D not resolved. The V gene's germline CDR1 is MNHNS and CDR2 SASEGT. This CDR3 region has 14 residues. The CDR3 loop reads CASREDGSHTEAFF. The CDR3 DNA reads as TGTGCCAGCAGGGAGGACGGATCCCACACTGAGGCTTTCTTT.

This clonotype was seen only a few times. This chain connects TRBV18 to TRBJ2-7; no firm D call. CDR1 KGHSH and CDR2 LQKENI come from the germline V gene. This CDR3 is 12 amino acids long. V lost 4 bases to trimming and J lost 5 bases, with 9 bases between them. The CDR3 protein is CASSHGSDEQYF. The CDR3 DNA reads as TGTGCCAGCTCACACGGATCCGACGAGCAGTACTTC.

This clonotype was counted a few times. Sequence at one end of the junction differs from germline and may be a read error. The V and J genes are TRBV7-9 and TRBJ1-2; no clear D. The germline CDR1 and CDR2 sequences are SEHNR and FQNEAQ (reference sequence). The CDR3 totals 15 residues. The CDR3 loop reads CASSLALGVGYGYTF. Here the CDR3 DNA reads TGTGCCAGCAGCTTAGCGCTCGGGGTCGGCTATGGTTACACCTTC.

J is TRBJ2-5 and V is TRBV27; 12 bases are a match to TRBD1. CDR3 length: 16 amino acids. Per the germline V gene, CDR1 is MNHEY and CDR2 is SMNVEV (reference sequence). With V trimmed by 3 bases and J by 1 base, 3 bases remained unmatched. CDR3: CASSLGTGGGQETQYF. CDR3 in DNA: TGTGCCAGCAGTTTGGGGACAGGGGGCGGCCAAGAGACCCAGTACTTC.